The present T cell receptor beta chain was sequenced within a study of T-cell memory formation after mild COVID-19. This clonotype was observed a few times. From the 5' RACE reads, TCRdb called clonotypes with MiXCR, one entry per CDR3 protein. The sample carries tens of thousands of distinct CDR3 sequences, approximately 15% recorded once. Germline CDR1 and CDR2: MNHEY and SVGAGI. V lost 6 bases, J lost 4 bases, and 5 bases stayed unmatched. The CDR3 contains 15 residues. V usage is TRBV6-5 and J usage is TRBJ2-1, with 11 bases that match TRBD2. Material: PBMCs or a T cell subset sorted from them (not recorded which). The clonotype comes from an adult woman who had mild COVID-19 (a few samples of this study predate the infection). Cell type and time point are not known. CDR3 DNA: TGTGCCAGCAGACTCACTAGCGGGAGTTACAATGAGCAGTTCTTC. This gives the protein CASRLTSGSYNEQFF.